This T cell receptor beta chain appears in the sequencing data of a study of response to subunit inactivated influenza vaccine. Each CDR3 protein gets one entry after TCRdb re-called the RT-PCR reads with MiXCR. The sample includes more than 700,000 distinct CDR3 sequences, 21% of them seen just once. Germline CDR1 reads MNHEY; CDR2 reads SVGEGT. This CDR3 is 13 amino acids long. V shed 6 bases and J shed 0 bases, with 7 bases lying between them. The chain employs TRBV6-2 or TRBV6-3 and TRBJ2-3; D is unclear. The source is a man aged 50 to 60 who received an inactivated influenza vaccine. Sample: PBMCs from blood, taken roughly 5 days after vaccination. The CDR3 here is CASRWASTDTQYF. In DNA, the CDR3 is TGTGCCAGCAGGTGGGCCAGCACAGATACGCAGTATTTT.